The T cell receptor (beta chain) under discussion was sequenced for a study of cytomegalovirus exposure and HLA in healthy donors. On the study more broadly: Earlier results showed 90 million to 120 million unique TCR beta sequences derived from some 180 million T cells. Study findings and constraints: A few chains linked to CMV were shown in vitro to be specific for CMV antigens.

Germline V lookup: CDR1 SGHNT, CDR2 YYREEE (reference sequence). Unmatched junction bases numbered 10, after V lost 4 bases and J lost 0 bases. CDR3 length: 17 amino acids. Primers: 60 Vbeta forward and 13 Jbeta reverse. The protocol was immunoSEQ multiplex PCR, while the TCRdb copy is restricted to in-frame clones and leaves out a portion. Altogether under 200,000 clones are present, 65% to 85% being singletons, with the ten largest covering under 3%. Turning to this clone: Its antigen is currently unknown.

The clonotype originates from a woman aged 45-60 years in good health and CMV-seropositive. The chain employs TRBV5-4 and TRBJ2-5; TRBD1 agrees at 9 bases. The sample was PBMCs. Here the CDR3 reads CASSPTPTGGDQETQYF. The CDR3 DNA sequence: TGTGCCAGCAGCCCAACCCCGACAGGGGGGGACCAAGAGACCCAGTACTTC.